This T cell receptor (beta chain) was identified during a study of memory CD4+ T cells and cytomegalovirus serostatus (dated by TCRdb to about 2019). For the wider study: The cohort comprised roughly 35 healthy Belgian adults, 9 CMV seropositive and some 24 CMV seronegative. The study sequenced CD4+ memory TCRbeta repertoires of a Belgian cohort with known cytomegalovirus serostatus to replicate a published TCR-based CMV serostatus classifier.

From the cysteine through the phenylalanine, the CDR3 covers 17 amino acids. Only the CDR3 DNA is retained, 51 bases long and in frame from the first base. According to the germline V gene, CDR1 reads SGHRS and CDR2 reads YFSETQ. V is shortened by 5 bases, J by 3 bases, and the region joining them spans 22 bases. Turning to this clone: The antigen it binds to is not known. No qualities accompany the bases; no much larger clone lies one base away.

Genomic DNA was extracted from sorted cells with the Quick-DNA Microprep Kit. Amplification of TCRbeta DNA was done with the immunoSEQ hsTCRbeta kit, following the protocol from the manufacturer. An Illumina MiSeq instrument was used to sequence the TCRbeta libraries. Per the source publication's procedure: Once out-of-frame sequences had been removed, a few million distinct TCRbeta sequences were left, which works out to an average of approximately 73,000 per individual. Two values were used to score each individual: the count of 164 previously reported CMV-associated TCRbeta sequences and the total count of productive distinct TCRbeta sequences. A beta-binomial model was reimplemented in Python, and scikit-learn random forests with default parameters were trained on data from the US cohort. Classifier performance on the Belgian cohort was reported as the median AUC with percentile confidence intervals calculated over 10,000 bootstrap iterations. What TCRdb holds here is the immuneACCESS table cut down to in-frame rearrangements. Part of the clones is not present; checked against another copy, under half of the missing clones reflect an unresolved V gene, and the others are unexplained. The V and J calls and clone size were taken over from that table, and D and trimming were inferred from the DNA. A total of tens of thousands of clones appear in this sample, under 90% of them only once. The ten largest clones represent 0.55% to 0.7% of the sample.

A FACSAria II was used to sort memory CD4+ T cells, defined as single viable CD3+CD4+CD8-CD45RO+ cells. To determine CMV serostatus, a Roche Elecsys assay was used that detects serum IgG against CMV pp150, pp28, p38 and p52. After the samples were thawed, total CD4+ T cells were enriched through positive selection using CD4 magnetic microbeads. Samples originated from another study that specifically interrogated the CD4+ T cell memory repertoire. Peripheral blood mononuclear cells were isolated and cryopreserved according to standard operating procedures, and serum was stored at -80 degrees C. Staining used CD3-PerCP (BW264/56), CD4-APC (RPA-T4), CD45RO-PE (UCHT1) and CD8-Pacific Orange (3B5) antibodies, with Sytox blue excluding non-viable cells. Results and caveats for the whole study, not just this receptor: Unlike the original study, which covered naive and memory CD4+ and CD8+ populations, the Belgian study sequenced only CD4+CD45RO+ memory cells. On the Belgian cohort, the classifier based on the original framework reached a median bootstrapped AUC of approximately 0.94, with a 95% CI of 0.76-1.00. The results were read as suggesting that the CMV-associated TCR signature is, for the most part, present in the CD4+ memory repertoire. Of around 160 previously reported CMV-associated TCRbeta sequences, around 67 appeared in the CD4+ memory repertoires, each in one to five individuals. For CMV serostatus prediction, a median bootstrapped AUC of 0.95 was reached with the original framework, and a median bootstrapped AUC of around 0.9 was reached with a US-trained random forest.

Material: memory CD4+ T cells from blood. Rearrangement joined TRBV5-1 to TRBJ2-3, with the D gene possibly TRBD1 or TRBD2, each one fitting 6 bases. The clonotype originates from an adult in good health and CMV-seronegative. The CDR3 protein is CASRARPGAMRTDTQYF. The DNA reads TGCGCCAGCAGGGCCCGACCGGGGGCGATGAGGACAGATACGCAGTATTTT.